This T cell receptor beta chain is from a study of T cells in Graves' hyperthyroidism and ophthalmopathy. Study details: Blood from the periphery was taken at initial diagnosis, before any treatment. Study-level points and caveats: Within blood appeared most thyroid clonotypes that had expanded above 0.001.

Amplification of TCR beta CDR3 regions used RNA as the template. The HTBI primer set drove a first-round RT-PCR of the TCR CDR3. TCRdb reprocessed the multiplex PCR reads via MiXCR and lists one record per CDR3 protein. The data contain about 290,000 distinct CDR3 sequences, roughly 14% of them seen just once; the ten biggest clones take up approximately 7.8%. It was uncontrolled infection, other autoimmune disease, pregnancy or lactation that excluded patients. Extraction of PBMCs used around 9.6 ml of fresh peripheral blood. This CDR3 contains 15 residues. J lost 4 bases, V lost 6 bases, and 5 bases had no gene match. Germline loops: CDR1 ENHRY, CDR2 SYGVKD. This clonotype was seen at least ten times. Its cognate antigen is unknown.

Specimen: blood. This clonotype was sampled from a woman in her twenties or thirties with Graves' hyperthyroidism that later progressed to Graves' ophthalmopathy. J is TRBJ2-3 and V is TRBV10-3; TRBD1 matches at 12 bases. The CDR3 DNA reads as TGTGCCATCAGGGACCGGGACAGGGGGCCAGATACGCAGTATTTT. This encodes CAIRDRDRGPDTQYF.